This T cell receptor beta chain emerged from a study of blood T cell repertoires in COVID-19. Study background: Sites across the United States, Italy and Spain contributed samples from acute and convalescent COVID-19.

Here immunoSEQ multiplex PCR was the method, and the copy in TCRdb shows in-frame clones only, minus some. The sample includes under 200,000 clones, approximately 87% seen only once; the top ten take 10%. Trimming removed 6 bases from V and 8 bases from J, with 15 bases in between. Germline CDR1 is LNHDA and CDR2 is SQIVND (reference sequence). This CDR3 is built from 13 residues. Seattle cases were enrolled at active infection and followed longitudinally. The genes are TRBV19 and TRBJ2-3; weak D call: TRBD2 (5 bases). Sequenced material: peripheral blood. The TCR was taken from a woman aged 65 to 85 with COVID-19, enrolled during active disease. The CDR3 DNA sequence: TGTGCCAGTAGCACCGAGGGTTTGGGTACGCAGTATTTT. Amino acid sequence: CASSTEGLGTQYF.